One and the same sample provided the 22 T cell receptor beta chains below, sequenced in a study of response to subunit inactivated influenza vaccine. TCRdb reprocessed the RT-PCR reads with MiXCR, giving one entry per CDR3 protein. The sample includes 450,000 to 550,000 distinct CDR3 sequences, over 25% of them seen just once. Specimen: CD4+ T cells sorted from PBMCs, collected roughly 5 days after vaccination. The receptors here all came from a man in his fifties who received an inactivated influenza vaccine.

V usage is TRBV15 and J usage is TRBJ1-5; D is uncertain. The CDR3 totals 14 residues. Germline CDR1 reads LNHNV; CDR2 reads YYDKDF (reference sequence). Trimming removed 0 bases at V and 0 bases at J, with 3 bases between. The CDR3 DNA reads TGTGCCACCAGCAGAGATCCTAGCAATCAGCCCCAGCATTTT. It yields the protein CATSRDPSNQPQHF.

J is TRBJ1-5 and V is TRBV10-3; TRBD1 aligns across 9 bases. The V segment lost 3 bases and the J segment 2 bases; nucleotides outside the gene matches: 5. The CDR3 is 16 amino acids. CDR1 ENHRY and CDR2 SYGVKD come from the germline V gene. The DNA for the CDR3 is TGTGCCATCAGTGATCCGGGACAGGGTCGCAATCAGCCCCAGCATTTT. This gives the protein CAISDPGQGRNQPQHF.

This chain links TRBV29-1 with TRBJ1-4, with a tentative D call TRBD1 (5 bases). Trimming cost V 5 bases and J 4 bases, with 8 bases left between them. CDR3 length: 12 residues. Per the germline V gene, CDR1 is SQVTM and CDR2 is ANQGSEA. CDR3 sequence reads: CSVRQLNEKLFF. The DNA for the CDR3 is TGCAGCGTTCGACAGCTTAATGAAAAACTGTTTTTT. Filled out from reference TRBV29-1 and TRBJ1-4, the complete variable domain reads SAVISQKPSRDICQRGTSLTIQCQVDSQVTMMFWYRQQPGQSLTLIATANQGSEATYESGFVIDKFPISRPNLTFSTLTVSNMSPEDSSIYLCSVRQLNEKLFFGSGTQLSVL.

This chain joins TRBV28 and TRBJ2-2; perhaps D is TRBD1 or TRBD2 (5 bases each). V lost 8 bases and J lost 6, with 13 bases in between. CDR1 is MDHEN, CDR2 SYDVKM, per germline. The CDR3 runs to 13 residues. CDR3 loop: CASLQGVAGELFF. The CDR3 DNA reads as TGTGCCAGCCTTCAGGGAGTTGCCGGGGAGCTGTTTTTT.

This clonotype was counted a few times. The CDR3 DNA reads TGTGCCAGCAGCCAAGATCATCTCACCCTGGGGCAGTTCTTC. Amino acid sequence: CASSQDHLTLGQFF. This chain joins TRBV3-1 and TRBJ2-1; D gene uncertain. The germline V and J ends were trimmed by 0 bases and 12 bases, with 15 bases remaining between them. The CDR3 totals 14 residues. Per the germline V gene, CDR1 is LGHDT and CDR2 is YNNKEL (reference sequence).

This sequence joins TRBV10-3 and TRBJ2-1; 8 bases match TRBD2. This CDR3 comprises 20 residues. V lost 8 bases and J lost 5; bases outside the gene matches: 26. The germline V gene has CDR1 ENHRY and CDR2 SYGVKD. The CDR3 bases are TGTGCCATCTTCGAAGGGCTTGGGGACGGGTTCGGGACTAGGGACAATGAGCAGTTCTTC. Its translation: CAIFEGLGDGFGTRDNEQFF.

This clonotype was found a few times. The chain joins TRBV5-1 to TRBJ1-2; the match to TRBD1 covers 8 bases. Germline trimming cut 5 bases from V and 6 bases from J; bases unmatched to any gene: 3. This CDR3 region has 12 residues. The germline V gene has CDR1 SGHRS and CDR2 YFSETQ. In DNA, the CDR3 is TGCGCCAGCAGGGGACAGGAGGATGGCTACACCTTC. It codes for CASRGQEDGYTF.

This rearrangement joins TRBV3-1 to TRBJ1-2, with 7 bases fitting TRBD1. The CDR3 extends over 14 amino acids. From germline, CDR1 is LGHDT and CDR2 YNNKEL (reference sequence). The J segment lost 8 bases and the V segment lost 2 bases, leaving 8 bases of the junction unmatched. CDR3 sequence (DNA): TGTGCCAGCAGCCAATATGCCCAGGGGGGAGGCTACACCTTC. Encoded protein: CASSQYAQGGGYTF.

CDR3 protein: CASSPGLAFDSYEQYF. CDR3 sequence (DNA): TGTGCCAGCAGCCCCGGACTAGCGTTTGACTCCTACGAGCAGTACTTC. The chain carries TRBV3-1 and TRBJ2-7; 9 nucleotides line up with TRBD2. CDR1 and CDR2 from the germline V gene are LGHDT and YNNKEL (reference sequence). The CDR3 has 16 amino acids. J lost 0 bases, V lost 4 bases, and 7 bases had no gene match.

This clonotype was seen only a few times. This chain links TRBV19 with TRBJ1-1; 9 nucleotides align to TRBD1. V was clipped by 4 bases and J by 4 bases; unmatched bases: 4. Germline CDR1 LNHDA, CDR2 SQIVND (reference sequence). This CDR3 region has 14 residues. The CDR3 loop is CASSNRGLGTEAFF. DNA for the CDR3: TGTGCCAGTAGTAACAGGGGGCTGGGCACTGAAGCTTTCTTT. The whole variable domain, filled in from reference TRBV19 and TRBJ1-1, reads DGGITQSPKYLFRKEGQNVTLSCEQNLNHDAMYWYRQDPGQGLRLIYYSQIVNDFQKGDIAEGYSVSREKKESFPLTVTSAQKNPTAFYLCASSNRGLGTEAFFGQGTRLTVV.

The CDR3 protein is CSAGTTGPETQYF. DNA for the CDR3: TGCAGTGCTGGAACGACAGGGCCAGAGACCCAGTACTTC. J is TRBJ2-5 and V is TRBV20-1, with 7 positions matching TRBD1. The germline CDR1 and CDR2 sequences are DFQATT and SNEGSKA (reference sequence). The trim removed 5 bases at V and 4 bases at J, leaving 7 bases unmatched. The CDR3 is made up of 13 amino acids.

A few counts support this clonotype. The V and J genes are TRBV6-2 or TRBV6-3 and TRBJ1-4, with no clear D. CDR1 is MNHEY, CDR2 SVGEGT, per germline. The CDR3 loop spans 12 amino acids. Between the trimmed V and J ends, which lost 0 bases and 10 bases, there was a span of 6 bases. The CDR3 sequence is CASSYSEGKLFF. The DNA of the CDR3 is TGTGCCAGCAGTTACTCGGAGGGAAAACTGTTTTTT.

The J gene is TRBJ2-5, the V gene TRBV2; 8 bases are shared with TRBD1. J gave up 5 bases and V 3 bases, and 2 bases lay outside the gene matches. CDR3 length: 13 residues. From germline, CDR1 is SNHLY and CDR2 FYNNEI. This CDR3 reads CASSDGQGETQYF. CDR3 DNA sequence: TGTGCCAGCAGTGACGGACAGGGTGAGACCCAGTACTTC. Filled out from reference TRBV2 and TRBJ2-5, the complete variable domain reads EPEVTQTPSHQVTQMGQEVILRCVPISNHLYFYWYRQILGQKVEFLVSFYNNEISEKSEIFDDQFSVERPDGSNFTLKIRSTKLEDSAMYFCASSDGQGETQYFGPGTRLLVL.

This clonotype was observed a handful of times. CDR3 residues: CSVALAGGRTDTQYF. CDR3 bases: TGCAGCGTTGCCCTAGCGGGAGGGAGGACAGATACGCAGTATTTT. This chain joins TRBV29-1 and TRBJ2-3, with TRBD2 matching 12 bases. The CDR3 consists of 15 residues. Germline V gene sequence: CDR1 SQVTM, CDR2 ANQGSEA. V lost 4 bases, J lost 3 bases, and 5 bases stayed unmatched.

This clonotype appeared many times. This sequence joins TRBV12-3 or TRBV12-4 and TRBJ2-7, with 11 nucleotides matching TRBD1. After removal of 5 bases from V and 2 bases from J, the junction contained 8 bases not matched to a gene. This CDR3 contains 16 residues. CDR3 in amino acids: CASSTAGTGGTYEQYF. The CDR3 nucleotides read TGTGCCAGCAGTACCGCCGGGACAGGGGGGACCTACGAGCAGTACTTC.

The chain couples TRBV27 to TRBJ2-7; no reliable D call. Germline V CDR1 and CDR2: MNHEY, SMNVEV (reference sequence). The CDR3 runs 14 residues. V lost 3 bases, J lost 0 bases, and 9 bases lay in between. The chain's CDR3 is CASSFSSSSYEQYF. CDR3 sequence (DNA): TGTGCCAGCAGTTTTTCCTCGAGCTCCTACGAGCAGTACTTC.

This chain joins TRBV2 and TRBJ2-7; D remains ambiguous. Per the germline V gene, CDR1 is SNHLY and CDR2 is FYNNEI. The CDR3 is 13 residues long. Deletions cut 4 bases from V and 4 bases from J, with 11 bases between. CDR3 in DNA: TGTGCCAGCAGTGTGACACCGCAGTACGAGCAGTACTTC. Translated, it gives CASSVTPQYEQYF.

This clonotype came up a few times. CDR3 sequence: CSVDGTSGYHNEQFF. CDR3 coding DNA: TGCAGCGTTGACGGGACTAGCGGGTACCACAATGAGCAGTTCTTC. V and J are TRBV29-1 and TRBJ2-1; TRBD2 aligns across 12 bases. From germline, CDR1 is SQVTM and CDR2 ANQGSEA. The CDR3 has 15 residues. With V trimmed by 3 bases and J by 5 bases, 5 bases remained unmatched.

A few counts support this clonotype. The gene calls are TRBV24-1 and TRBJ2-2; D may be TRBD1 (6 bases). Germline V lookup: CDR1 KGHDR, CDR2 SFDVKD. This CDR3 comprises 14 residues. The V gene lost 8 bases and the J gene lost 0 bases, with 9 bases spanning the gap. The CDR3 DNA is TGTGCCACCATGGACAGCCCGAACACCGGGGAGCTGTTTTTT. Its protein is CATMDSPNTGELFF.

CDR3 in DNA: TGTGCCAGCAGCCAACGGCACTCTTACGAGCAGTACTTC. Its translation is CASSQRHSYEQYF. The V and J genes are TRBV7-2 and TRBJ2-7; no definite D call. CDR3 length: 13 amino acids. V dropped 5 bases and J dropped 4 bases, with 12 bases sitting between them. Germline-derived CDR1 and CDR2 are SGHTA and FQGNSA.

The chain is built from TRBV4-3 and TRBJ2-1; 7 nucleotides align to TRBD2. V shed 0 bases, J shed 1 base, and the junction held 9 bases outside the gene matches. Germline lookup yields CDR1 LGHNA and CDR2 YSLEER. The CDR3 covers 18 residues. The CDR3 here is CASSQEGGAGRSYNEQFF. In DNA, the CDR3 is TGCGCCAGCAGCCAAGAGGGGGGAGCGGGACGATCCTACAATGAGCAGTTCTTC.

This clonotype was counted a few times. The V gene is TRBV4-1, the J gene TRBJ2-1, with a tentative D call TRBD2 (6 bases). The CDR3 length is 15 residues. From germline, CDR1 is MGHRA and CDR2 YSYEKL. V was trimmed by 5 bases and J by 3 bases, leaving 14 bases between them. The CDR3 is CASSVTGTLYNEQFF. In nucleotides, the CDR3 is TGCGCCAGCAGCGTGACCGGGACTCTCTACAATGAGCAGTTCTTC.